This T cell receptor (beta chain) was captured in a study of blood T cell repertoires in COVID-19. The wider study: Sample material is recorded as cDNA or gDNA derived from T cells, B-cell-depleted T cells, or PBMCs.

The germline V gene has CDR1 MRHNA and CDR2 SNTAGT. The V segment lost 4 bases and the J segment 7 bases; nucleotides outside the gene matches: 10. This CDR3 is built from 16 residues. Participants, about 18 to 100 years old, spanned 25 or so US areas. Clinical history reported by participants formed the basis on which cohorts were assigned. Per the original data handling: Amplification of reference gene primers provided the estimated nucleated cell counts. TCRdb's table, derived via immunoSEQ multiplex PCR, lists solely in-frame clones and lacks some. V, J and clone size were drawn from that table, and D and trimming were deduced from the DNA. This sample has some 530,000 clones; 80% to 90% occur once, and the top ten carry approximately 8%.

This receptor was identified in an older woman who had recovered from COVID-19. The genes are TRBV6-4 and TRBJ1-6, with 7 positions matching TRBD1. The material sequenced was PBMCs or T cells enriched from blood (not recorded which). CDR3 in amino acids: CASSAKWGQLNSPLHF. The DNA of the CDR3 is TGTGCCAGCAGTGCTAAATGGGGACAGCTGAATTCACCCCTCCACTTT.